Detailed here is one T cell receptor beta chain. CDR1 LGHNA and CDR2 YNFKEQ come from the germline V gene. Between the trimmed V and J ends, which lost 0 bases and 5 bases, there was a span of 16 bases. This CDR3 is 17 amino acids long. These data originate in a study of blood T cells in healthy people across ages. The authors ran a second PCR of about 7 to 12 cycles using a sample-barcoded 5' primer and a J-beta primer mix. TCRdb analysed the 5' RACE reads with MiXCR anew, one entry per CDR3 protein. The sample shows about 1.4 million distinct CDR3 sequences, approximately 63% of them seen only once.

Sequencing was performed on blood. The genes are TRBV4-2 and TRBJ1-4; no clear D gene. This receptor was identified in a man aged 18 to 29 in good health. The CDR3 is CASSQDRAARLNEKLFF. In DNA form, the CDR3 reads TGTGCCAGCAGCCAAGATAGGGCGGCACGGCTGAATGAAAAACTGTTTTTT.